Below, one T cell receptor beta chain is given with its context. These data are taken from a study of blood T cell repertoires in COVID-19. The CDR3 loop spans 13 amino acids. After removal of 4 bases from V and 8 bases from J, the junction contained 5 bases not matched to a gene. Sequencing used immunoSEQ multiplex PCR; TCRdb keeps in-frame clones, though not all of them. The sample lists fewer than 95,000 clones, approximately 90% occurring once. The rearrangement links TRBV12-3 or TRBV12-4 to TRBJ2-4; 7 bases are a match to TRBD1. Sequenced: peripheral blood. The clonotype comes from a man in his fifties or sixties with acute or convalescent COVID-19. The CDR3 loop is CASSWTGQDIQYF. In DNA, the CDR3 is TGTGCCAGCAGTTGGACAGGCCAAGACATTCAGTACTTC.